This T cell receptor beta chain originates from a study of blood T cells in healthy people across ages. Turning to the study itself: About one barcoded TCR beta cDNA was captured per two T cells. Whole-study findings and limits: Diversity of TCR beta per million T cells declined in a roughly linear way with age.

With regard to this clonotype: Its antigen is not identified.

A second PCR, run for roughly 7 to 12 cycles, used a sample-barcoded 5' primer plus a J-beta primer mix. CDR3-containing paired-end reads numbering at least 2.5 million came from each sample. One entry per CDR3 protein results from TCRdb running MiXCR on the 5' RACE reads. The repertoire holds over a million distinct CDR3 sequences, with around 40% as singletons. There are 14 residues in the CDR3. The germline gives CDR1 MDHEN, CDR2 SYDVKM. The sequence was obtained from a woman under 30 in good health. Sequencing used blood. The V gene is TRBV28, the J gene TRBJ2-7, with TRBD1 matching over 8 bases. TRBJ2-4 matches the DNA end more closely, so the J call is doubtful. The CDR3 DNA is TGTGCCAGCAGTTTAACCAGGACAGGGCACATTCAGTACTTC. Amino acid sequence: CASSLTRTGHIQYF.